These 20 T cell receptor beta chains originate from one sample sequenced in a study of cytomegalovirus exposure and HLA in healthy donors (dated by TCRdb to about 2017). The library was made by the immunoSEQ multiplex PCR assay. In TCRdb, the immuneACCESS table is reduced to in-frame sequences with V and J assigned. These tables do not hold every clone; where another copy was compared, an unresolved V gene accounts for under half, and the others remain unexplained. Recorded for this sample are approximately 260,000 clones; around 85% of them occurred a single time. Around 1.2% of the sample rests with the top ten. Material: PBMCs. The receptors originated from a woman aged 30 to 39 in good health and CMV-seropositive.

The chain carries TRBV19 and TRBJ1-2, with TRBD1 matching 12 bases. Germline V gives CDR1 LNHDA, CDR2 SQIVND (reference sequence). This CDR3 contains 14 residues. V lost 5 bases and J lost 5; bases outside the gene matches: 3. The CDR3 coding sequence is TGTGCCAGTAGTGGGACAGGGGGCTGGTATGGCTACACCTTC. Protein sequence: CASSGTGGWYGYTF.

This sequence joins TRBV7-2 and TRBJ2-2; 7 nucleotides match TRBD2. Germline V gene data show CDR1 as SGHTA and CDR2 as FQGNSA. This CDR3 has 13 amino acids. Trimming cost V 5 bases and J 7 bases; bases outside gene matches: 4. This chain's CDR3 is CASSRGTIGELFF. DNA of the CDR3: TGTGCCAGCAGCCGGGGGACTATCGGGGAGCTGTTTTTT.

The chain is built from TRBV4-2 and TRBJ2-3; D is possibly TRBD1 (5 bases). The length of the CDR3 is 14 residues. Trimming stripped 2 bases from V and 0 bases from J, with 6 bases between. Germline V gene lookup returns CDR1 LGHNA and CDR2 YNFKEQ. CDR3 bases: TGTGCCAGCAGCCAAAGACAGAGCACAGATACGCAGTATTTT. Translation gives CASSQRQSTDTQYF.

This clone occurred once. CDR3 region: CSVESRGLGANVLTF. Here the CDR3 DNA reads TGCAGCGTTGAGTCCAGGGGGCTTGGGGCCAACGTCCTGACTTTC. The chain employs TRBV29-1 and TRBJ2-6; 8 nucleotides line up with TRBD1. CDR1 is SQVTM, CDR2 ANQGSEA, per germline. The CDR3 totals 15 residues. The J segment lost 3 bases and the V segment lost 3 bases, leaving 4 bases of the junction unmatched.

The chain combines TRBV27 with TRBJ1-5, with D tentatively TRBD1 (5 bases). CDR3 size: 15 residues. Deletions cut 6 bases from V and 0 bases from J, with 12 bases between. Germline V gene sequence: CDR1 MNHEY, CDR2 SMNVEV (reference sequence). CDR3 loop: CASRRGSLSNQPQHF. Written as DNA, the CDR3 is TGTGCCAGCAGAAGGGGATCCCTTAGCAATCAGCCCCAGCATTTT.

For the CDR3, the DNA is TGCGCCAGCACCGAGACAGCTGTCTCCTACGAGCAGTACTTC. Translating gives CASTETAVSYEQYF. The chain links TRBV5-1 to TRBJ2-7; D is possibly TRBD1 (5 bases). Germline lookup yields CDR1 SGHRS and CDR2 YFSETQ. V was cut by 6 bases and J by 0 bases, with 13 bases left in between. This CDR3 contains 14 residues.

V and J are TRBV19 and TRBJ2-1, with 7 bases aligning to TRBD2. The CDR3 loop spans 17 amino acids. Germline CDR1 and CDR2: LNHDA and SQIVND (reference sequence). Trimming removed 1 base from V and 6 bases from J; junction bases left unmatched: 12. In nucleotides, the CDR3 is TGTGCCAGTAGTATAGCACTAGGCGGGAGCAGAGTCAATGAGCAGTTCTTC. This sequence encodes CASSIALGGSRVNEQFF.

The rearrangement joins TRBV15 to TRBJ1-5; no firm D call. Germline V CDR1 and CDR2: LNHNV, YYDKDF (reference sequence). Trimming took 1 base from V and 0 from J, leaving 7 bases between them. This CDR3 comprises 15 residues. CDR3 in amino acids: CATSRVADSNQPQHF. Written as DNA, the CDR3 is TGTGCCACCAGCAGAGTGGCAGATAGCAATCAGCCCCAGCATTTT.

The DNA for the CDR3 is TGTGCCAGCTCCGGGACACCTAAAGCCGGGGATACGCAGTATTTT. It codes for CASSGTPKAGDTQYF. This rearrangement joins TRBV2 to TRBJ2-3; perhaps TRBD1 as D (6 bases). The V and J ends lost 8 bases and 6 bases respectively, with 21 bases between them. The germline V gene encodes CDR1 SNHLY and CDR2 FYNNEI. This CDR3 region has 15 residues.

This clone came up a few times. The chain recombines TRBV28 with TRBJ2-2; weak D call: TRBD1 (6 bases). The CDR3 consists of 17 residues. Trimming pared 3 bases from V and 0 bases from J, leaving 14 bases between. Germline V gene lookup returns CDR1 MDHEN and CDR2 SYDVKM. This CDR3 reads CASSLLSGGTNTGELFF. CDR3 bases: TGTGCCAGCAGTTTGTTGTCTGGGGGCACGAACACCGGGGAGCTGTTTTTT.

This sequence joins TRBV5-1 and TRBJ2-2; 8 positions match TRBD1. CDR3 length: 14 amino acids. J was trimmed by 5 bases and V by 4 bases; bases with no gene match: 4. The germline gives CDR1 SGHRS, CDR2 YFSETQ. The CDR3 region is CASSPRTGTGELFF. CDR3 in DNA: TGCGCCAGCAGCCCCCGGACAGGGACCGGGGAGCTGTTTTTT.

The chain is built from TRBV5-4 and TRBJ2-3, with 12 positions matching TRBD2. The CDR3 runs to 16 residues. J lost 2 bases, V lost 4 bases, and 5 bases had no gene match. CDR1 is SGHNT and CDR2 is YYREEE in the germline V gene (reference sequence). The CDR3 protein is CASSPWTSGITDTQYF. CDR3 sequence (DNA): TGTGCCAGCAGCCCTTGGACTAGCGGGATCACAGATACGCAGTATTTT.

Here the CDR3 reads CASSDQQGYTGELFF. The CDR3, as DNA: TGTGCCAGCAGCGATCAACAGGGTTACACCGGGGAGCTGTTTTTT. The chain joins TRBV7-9 to TRBJ2-2; maybe TRBD1 (6 bases). The CDR3 is 15 residues long. Germline CDR1 reads SEHNR; CDR2 reads FQNEAQ (reference sequence). V lost 5 bases to trimming and J lost 3 bases, with 13 bases between them.

The chain carries TRBV7-8 and TRBJ2-3, with D tentatively TRBD2 (5 bases). Trimming left V 2 bases short and J 3 bases short, with 15 bases between. The CDR3 is made up of 16 amino acids. Germline CDR1 and CDR2: SGHVS and FQNEAQ. CDR3 nucleotide sequence: TGTGCCAGCAGCTTAATGGCAGGACTCCCGACAGATACGCAGTATTTT. Translated: CASSLMAGLPTDTQYF.

In DNA form, the CDR3 reads TGTGCCAGCAGTTTGGACGCATTTGGGGAGTACACCTTC. Translating gives CASSLDAFGEYTF. This sequence joins TRBV27 and TRBJ1-2; no reliable D call. Germline lookup yields CDR1 MNHEY and CDR2 SMNVEV (reference sequence). V was clipped by 3 bases and J by 11 bases, with 16 bases between them. The CDR3 is made up of 13 amino acids.

The chain joins TRBV5-1 to TRBJ2-3, with D possibly matching TRBD2 (5 bases). The V end was cut by 0 bases, the J end by 2 bases, with 7 bases between. In germline, CDR1 is SGHRS, CDR2 YFSETQ. The CDR3 runs to 14 residues. CDR3 DNA sequence: TGCGCCAGCAGCTTGGACGGGAACACAGATACGCAGTATTTT. Its translation: CASSLDGNTDTQYF.

Here the CDR3 reads CASSLEGAGGPPGRQFF. DNA for the CDR3: TGTGCCAGCAGCTTAGAGGGCGCGGGAGGGCCCCCCGGACGGCAGTTCTTC. This chain joins TRBV11-2 and TRBJ2-1, with 9 positions matching TRBD2. This CDR3 comprises 17 residues. J gave up 12 bases and V 0 bases, and 15 bases lay outside the gene matches. In germline, CDR1 is SGHAT, CDR2 FQNNGV.

This chain joins TRBV11-3 and TRBJ2-7, with D unclear. This CDR3 region has 14 residues. With 5 bases removed from V and 0 bases from J, the gap between germline ends came to 11 bases. Germline loops: CDR1 SGHNT, CDR2 YENEEA. CDR3 amino acids: CASSLEQFSYEQYF. The CDR3 bases are TGTGCCAGCAGCCTGGAGCAGTTCTCCTACGAGCAGTACTTC.

The chain uses TRBV6-5 and TRBJ2-2, with a possible D match to TRBD1 (7 bases). Germline V gene data show CDR1 as MNHEY and CDR2 as SVGAGI. The CDR3 is 12 amino acids. Trimming stripped 6 bases from V and 8 bases from J, with 10 bases between. The CDR3 here is CASSQGGGELFF. Here the CDR3 DNA reads TGTGCCAGCAGCCAGGGGGGAGGGGAGCTGTTTTTT.

This rearrangement joins TRBV2 to TRBJ2-2; a weak D match, TRBD2 (5 bases). CDR1 and CDR2 (germline): SNHLY, FYNNEI. This CDR3 spans 16 amino acids. V was clipped by 3 bases and J by 1 base, with 12 bases between them. The CDR3 sequence: CASSDWRSLNTGELFF. DNA for the CDR3: TGTGCCAGCAGTGATTGGAGGTCTTTGAACACCGGGGAGCTGTTTTTT.